What follows is one T cell receptor beta chain and its context. What this receptor recognizes is not known. Per-base quality was not reported, and no clone a single base away is much larger than it. V was cut back by 2 bases and J by 5 bases, leaving a gap of 15 bases between them. From the cysteine up to the phenylalanine, the CDR3 has a length of 15 residues. Solely the CDR3 DNA is kept, with 45 bases framed from the first base. CDR1 and CDR2 were assigned from the germline V gene as SGHNT and YENEEA. Stable Graves' hyperthyroidism was defined as the absence of progression to ophthalmopathy over 18 months of follow-up. Hyperthyroidism patients were newly diagnosed, had a disease duration of under 2 months, and were aged 18 to 65 years. Patients with uncontrolled infections, other autoimmune diseases, pregnancy or lactation were excluded. Diagnoses were established on the basis of clinical symptoms, serum thyroxine and TRAb, thyroid ultrasound, and orbital computed tomography. Ficoll-Paque density gradient centrifugation was used to isolate PBMCs from around 10 ml of fresh peripheral blood. Total RNA was extracted using Trizol reagent, and RNA quality was assessed on an Agilent 2100 Bioanalyzer.

This entry comes from a study of T cells in Graves' hyperthyroidism and ophthalmopathy (dated by TCRdb to the late 2010s). Looking at the study overall: Peripheral blood samples were taken at the time of initial diagnosis, prior to any treatment. For training and testing, the approximately 92 patients in the discovery cohort were randomly divided in a 7:3 ratio. To identify TCR V-J signatures that set the groups apart, the researchers used a discovery cohort of approximately 98 patients, made up of 40 to 45 with Graves' ophthalmopathy and around 58 with stable Graves' hyperthyroidism. Once sampling was done, hyperthyroidism patients were given methimazole at a starting dose of 30 mg daily, whereas ophthalmopathy patients were given high-dose intravenous methylprednisolone. Prospective prediction of ophthalmopathy was tested in an independent validation cohort consisting of 18 to 20 hyperthyroidism patients and some 17 patients who later progressed to ophthalmopathy. According to the paper, TCR Vbeta CDR3 sequencing was carried out on about 140 peripheral blood samples, which came from 40 to 45 ophthalmopathy, some 73 hyperthyroidism and approximately 17 progressor patients. In more than 5 Graves' hyperthyroidism patients, the study also compared T-cell repertoires from thyroid tissue with T-cell repertoires from blood. The study at large found these results: In cross-validation, a model built on a 13 V-J signature told ophthalmopathy apart from stable hyperthyroidism with just under 90% sensitivity and about 81% specificity, and in testing the same model reached 80%/75%. In validation, progression to ophthalmopathy was predicted by the model with roughly 69% sensitivity and 72% to 80% specificity, a median of about 6.4 months before onset. Most expanded thyroid clonotypes (frequency above 0.001) were also detected in blood, suggesting blood repertoires may reflect thyroid immune responses. No statistical method was used to set the sample size in advance, and investigators knew the group allocation.

The TCR beta CDR3 regions were amplified from the RNA transcripts. The first round of RT-PCR for the TCR CDR3 was performed with the HTBI primer set and the Qiagen OneStep RT-PCR kit. A second multiplex PCR round built the libraries, followed by size selection and purification. Sequencing of the libraries was done on an Illumina HiSeq2000 using paired-end 100 bp reads. The source study handled its data this way. SOAPnuke was used to process the raw data, throwing out any read that contained adapters or uncalled bases, had a mean Phred below 15, or lacked an exact constant-primer or identifier match. COPE v1.2.5 was used to merge the high-quality paired reads, and each unique nucleotide sequence was defined as a clonotype. Clonotypes were aligned to IMGT TRBV, TRBD and TRBJ reference segments using MiTCR v1.1. The analysis included only V-J combinations with a frequency above 0.0001, which together covered around 99% of the repertoires. A TCS score was defined as the ratio of F50 (clonal expansion) to E x V (chaos), with BLOSUM62-based TCRdist applied between CDR3 peptides within each V-J. Welch's t-statistics and random forest reduced approximately 520 V-J features to 13, which were used in a naive Bayes classifier (R e1071). TCRdb took the public reads, trimmed them with fastp at Q25, ran MiXCR for clone calling and kept in-frame beta chains. One record per CDR3 amino acid sequence lists the most common genes and DNA. The authors' filters were not applied to this entry. This sample is represented by approximately 370,000 distinct CDR3 sequences; more than 12% of them were singletons. About 30% of the sample is taken by the ten largest.

The clonotype originates from a woman in her 30s with Graves' hyperthyroidism. Sequenced input: blood. The sequence links TRBV11-3 to TRBJ2-5; the best D guess is TRBD1, with 6 bases matching. This receptor has the CDR3 CASSLSRGQRETQYF. The base sequence is TGTGCCAGCAGCTTAAGCAGGGGTCAAAGGGAGACCCAGTACTTC.